This T cell receptor beta chain was documented in a study of blood T cells in healthy people across ages. Researchers isolated at least 7 million PBMCs per sample. There are 15 residues in the CDR3. Alongside a J-beta primer mix, a sample-barcoded 5' primer served in a second PCR lasting roughly 6 to 11 cycles. TCRdb used MiXCR to reprocess the 5' RACE reads, holding one entry per CDR3 protein. Counted here are fewer than 600,000 distinct CDR3 sequences, around a quarter occurring once; the ten biggest clones make up roughly 3.5%. The sample was also linked to a second study, of T cells of mothers and their children. That source reports: All donors were healthy and Caucasian; they were a few mothers and their six children.

Sequenced: blood. This chain connects TRBV21-1 to TRBJ1-5. TRBV21-1 is a documented pseudogene. This receptor was identified in a boy aged 2 to 10 in good health. CDR3 nucleotide sequence: TGTGCCAGCAGCAAAGTCCGGAAGGGAAATCAGCCCCAGCATTTT. Protein sequence: CASSKVRKGNQPQHF.